The source of this T cell receptor (beta chain) is a study of human T cells and chemical hapten exposure. Whole-study results and caveats: TCRs exceeding 1 in 1000 frequency stayed unchanged with DPC sensitization.

MiXCR was run by TCRdb on the RACE reads, yielding one entry per CDR3 protein. The sample holds 35,000 to 50,000 distinct CDR3 sequences, about 4.5% seen once. This clonotype has at least ten counts. The antigen is unknown. Regarding time point: healthy volunteer bleed at 2 weeks. It was unfractionated whole blood from which total RNA was extracted. V shed 4 bases, J shed 5 bases, and the junction held 3 bases outside the gene matches. The CDR3 totals 14 residues. CDR1 and CDR2 from the germline V gene are SGHRS and YFSETQ. Material: whole blood. V and J are TRBV5-1 and TRBJ1-5; 10 bases are shared with TRBD1. The receptor comes from a female donor in good health. Some clones in this sample may be carry-over from other donors' samples. The CDR3 region has the DNA TGCGCCAGCAGCCCCGGGACAGGGGATCAGCCCCAGCATTTT. This encodes CASSPGTGDQPQHF.